This T cell receptor (beta chain) was profiled in a study of CD8 T cells in Susac syndrome (dated by TCRdb to about 2019). Describing the broader study: Repertoire sequencing was used to test whether CD8+ T cell activation and differentiation in Susac syndrome was antigen driven. What the work shows at the level of the full study, not this receptor alone: The TCR sequencing and HLA analysis was acknowledged to have included a relatively small number of individuals.

RNA was extracted using the RNeasy kit, and 0.5 to 1 microgram was reverse transcribed with random hexamers. The immunoSEQ multiplex PCR assay, which covers 54 Vbeta and 13 Jbeta segments, was used to amplify TCR beta CDR3 regions. PCR amplification bias was corrected by using a synthetic template baseline for primer optimization and computational correction. In the paper's pipeline: Only productive sequences were kept, with reads annotated to V, D and J genes according to IMGT and analyzed in immunoSEQ Analyzer. Clonality was computed as one minus Shannon entropy normalized by log2 of the number of productive unique sequences. For each patient and control, public and private clones were evaluated within the 100 most prevalent clones. Clones were defined as Susac-specific if absent from the healthy and MS cohorts, from 900 to 1,200 published viral clones and from other ImmuneACCESS disease sequences. The public reads were reprocessed in TCRdb via fastp at Q25 and MiXCR, keeping in-frame beta chains. Rows with a matching CDR3 protein are joined into one entry that keeps the most common DNA and genes. TCRdb, rather than the study authors, made the V and J calls. The table for this sample lists around 230,000 distinct CDR3 sequences; nearly 97% of them were counted only once. The ten largest account for about 0.088% of the sample.

On this clonotype: Its recognized antigen is unknown. No base quality information exists; no much larger clone differs at one position.

Peripheral blood CD8+ and CD4+ T cells from healthy donors, Susac syndrome patients and multiple sclerosis patients were profiled by high-throughput TCR beta sequencing. The multiple sclerosis controls were treatment-naive patients who had stable or active relapsing-remitting disease and met the revised McDonald criteria. Bulk CD8+ and CD4+ T cells were purified by magnetic negative isolation, whereas CD8+ TEMRA cells were enriched by FACS. Blood was collected in EDTA tubes and processed within 24 hours, with PBMCs isolated through density gradient centrifugation. PBMCs intended for TCR sequencing were frozen in liquid nitrogen and were later thawed in a 37 degrees C water bath. The sorted or isolated CD4+, CD8+ and CD8+ TEMRA cells reached a purity of at least 90%. The CDR3 contains 13 residues, cysteine and phenylalanine counted. The only DNA kept is the CDR3, 39 bases in frame from the first base. The germline V gene provides CDR1 MGHDK and CDR2 SYGVNS. Trimming at the junction amounts to 6 bases on V and 2 bases on J, and the germline ends lie 11 bases apart.

The chain joins TRBV25-1 to TRBJ2-7, with a weak D call of TRBD1 (6 bases match). Specimen: CD4+ T cells from PBMCs. The receptor's source is a human donor with multiple sclerosis. The CDR3 sequence is CASREDSTYEQYF. The bases are TGTGCCAGCAGAGAGGACAGTACCTACGAGCAGTACTTC.